These 31 T cell receptor beta chains were all obtained from the same sample, sequenced in a study of T cell responses to AZD1222 COVID-19 vaccine. Profiled with immunoSEQ multiplex PCR; TCRdb holds only in-frame clones, not every one. The table includes approximately 110,000 clones, about 88% detected once. This specimen was peripheral blood, taken on day 0 of AZD1222 vaccination. The source is an adult in good health.

This clone appeared a single time. This sequence joins TRBV3-1 (or the pseudogene TRBV3-2) and TRBJ1-1; maybe TRBD1 (6 bases). The CDR3 has 16 amino acids. Germline CDR1 reads LGHDT; CDR2 reads YNNKEL (reference sequence). The V and J ends lost 3 bases and 4 bases respectively, with 18 bases between them. The CDR3 nucleotides read TGTGCCAGCAGCCAGCGGGCAGTCAGGGGAGTCACTGAAGCTTTCTTT. Its protein product is CASSQRAVRGVTEAFF.

J is TRBJ2-3 and V is TRBV6-2 or TRBV6-3, with TRBD2 matching 7 bases. Germline V gene data show CDR1 as MNHEY and CDR2 as SVGEGT. V shed 2 bases, J shed 0 bases, and the junction held 11 bases outside the gene matches. The CDR3 runs 18 residues. The CDR3 nucleotides are TGTGCCAGCAGTTACATTCTAGCGGCTGCTTCTAGCACAGATACGCAGTATTTT. It yields the protein CASSYILAAASSTDTQYF.

This chain links TRBV19 with TRBJ1-2; 9 positions agree with TRBD1. Germline values: CDR1 LNHDA, CDR2 SQIVND (reference sequence). Trimming took 0 bases from V and 4 from J; bases not matched to a gene: 6. This CDR3 is 16 amino acids long. DNA for the CDR3: TGTGCCAGTAGTATAGACGCGGGGACAGGGCTCTATGGCTACACCTTC. This codes for CASSIDAGTGLYGYTF.

CDR3 region: CASSVLAGGNEQFF. CDR3 bases: TGTGCCAGCAGTGTACTAGCGGGAGGCAATGAGCAGTTCTTC. This chain connects TRBV2 to TRBJ2-1; 12 bases are a match to TRBD2. Germline V gene lookup returns CDR1 SNHLY and CDR2 FYNNEI. The CDR3 totals 14 residues. V lost 4 bases, J lost 6 bases, and 1 base stayed unmatched.

The CDR3 DNA sequence: TGTGCCAGTAGTCTAGGGACGTGGAGGAACACCGGGGAGCTGTTTTTT. Amino acid sequence: CASSLGTWRNTGELFF. This chain links TRBV19 with TRBJ2-2; possibly TRBD1 or TRBD2 for D (5 bases each). The germline CDR1 and CDR2 sequences are LNHDA and SQIVND (reference sequence). Deletions cut 5 bases from V and 1 base from J, with 14 bases between. This CDR3 contains 16 residues. The entire variable domain, with the rest obtained from reference TRBV19 and TRBJ2-2, is as follows: DGGITQSPKYLFRKEGQNVTLSCEQNLNHDAMYWYRQDPGQGLRLIYYSQIVNDFQKGDIAEGYSVSREKKESFPLTVTSAQKNPTAFYLCASSLGTWRNTGELFFGEGSRLTVL.

The genes are TRBV30 and TRBJ1-4; the D gene is possibly TRBD1 (6 bases). Germline V gene sequence: CDR1 GTSNPN, CDR2 SVGIG (reference sequence). The V and J ends lost 1 base and 4 bases respectively, with 7 bases between them. CDR3 length: 13 residues. The CDR3 loop is CAWSGTVNEKLFF. DNA for the CDR3: TGTGCCTGGAGTGGGACAGTTAATGAAAAACTGTTTTTT.

This clone was observed a few times. The chain employs TRBV28 and TRBJ1-2; 8 bases map to TRBD1. The CDR3 consists of 14 residues. Germline CDR1 and CDR2: MDHEN and SYDVKM. V was clipped by 4 bases and J by 8 bases; unmatched bases: 9. The CDR3 bases are TGTGCCAGCAGTTCCCCCTCAGGGGGCAGGGGCTACACCTTC. This gives the protein CASSSPSGGRGYTF.

The table lists this clone with a count of one. V is TRBV7-9 and J is TRBJ2-7, with 12 bases identical to TRBD2. The CDR3 consists of 13 residues. CDR1 is SEHNR, CDR2 FQNEAQ, per germline (reference sequence). For the CDR3, the DNA is TGTGGTGACCCGGGACTAGCGGGCTACGAGCAGTACTTC. Amino acids: CGDPGLAGYEQYF.

The chain joins TRBV10-3 to TRBJ1-2; D remains unclear. The CDR3 runs to 16 residues. V lost 0 bases, J lost 2 bases, and 13 bases lay in between. Per the germline V gene, CDR1 is ENHRY and CDR2 is SYGVKD. Here the CDR3 reads CAISESKGTLNYGYTF. The CDR3 bases are TGTGCCATCAGTGAGTCGAAAGGCACCCTGAACTATGGCTACACCTTC.

The rearrangement uses TRBV9 and TRBJ2-3; TRBD2 matches 11 bases. This CDR3 has 16 residues. Trimming removed 4 bases from V and 0 bases from J; junction bases left unmatched: 4. CDR1 and CDR2 (germline): SGDLS, YYNGEE. The CDR3 nucleotides are TGTGCCAGCAGCTCTAGCGGGAGGACTAGCACAGATACGCAGTATTTT. This encodes CASSSSGRTSTDTQYF.

The chain joins TRBV30 to TRBJ1-1; TRBD1 agrees at 10 bases. The CDR3 consists of 16 residues. J gave up 5 bases and V 3 bases, and 12 bases lay outside the gene matches. CDR1 and CDR2 (germline): GTSNPN, SVGIG (reference sequence). The CDR3 DNA reads TGTGCCTGGAGCCAGTGGACAGGGGGAAGTAGGACTGAAGCTTTCTTT. It specifies CAWSQWTGGSRTEAFF.

The rearrangement joins TRBV6-5 to TRBJ2-7; tentatively, D is TRBD1 (5 bases). Trimming shortened V by 7 bases and J by 2 bases, and 18 bases separated the two germline ends. Germline V gene data show CDR1 as MNHEY and CDR2 as SVGAGI. There are 15 residues in the CDR3. The DNA for the CDR3 is TGTGCCAGCACCCTAAGGGGTCCTTTACCCTACGAGCAGTACTTC. Its protein is CASTLRGPLPYEQYF.

The chain uses TRBV2 and TRBJ1-2; 10 bases map to TRBD1. Germline V lookup: CDR1 SNHLY, CDR2 FYNNEI. CDR3 length: 15 amino acids. J was trimmed by 5 bases and V by 3 bases; bases with no gene match: 6. The CDR3 DNA sequence: TGTGCCAGCAGTGATCGACAGGGGGCTCTATATGGCTACACCTTC. It specifies CASSDRQGALYGYTF.

This clone came up once. V and J are TRBV4-2 and TRBJ1-5; 9 positions match TRBD1. The trim removed 3 bases at V and 0 bases at J, leaving 6 bases unmatched. CDR3 length: 17 amino acids. CDR1 and CDR2 from the germline V gene are LGHNA and YNFKEQ. CDR3 DNA: TGTGCCAGCAGCCACCGGGACAGGGATTATAGCAATCAGCCCCAGCATTTT. Its protein product is CASSHRDRDYSNQPQHF.

This clone has a single count. J is TRBJ2-3 and V is TRBV19, with D perhaps TRBD2 (6 bases). The CDR3 consists of 15 residues. The germline V gene encodes CDR1 LNHDA and CDR2 SQIVND (reference sequence). V dropped 8 bases and J dropped 1 base, with 16 bases sitting between them. CDR3 sequence reads: CASGRGNRGTDTQYF. As DNA, the CDR3 is TGTGCCAGTGGTCGGGGGAATAGAGGCACAGATACGCAGTATTTT. Combining the CDR3 with reference TRBV19 and TRBJ2-3 gives the whole variable domain DGGITQSPKYLFRKEGQNVTLSCEQNLNHDAMYWYRQDPGQGLRLIYYSQIVNDFQKGDIAEGYSVSREKKESFPLTVTSAQKNPTAFYLCASGRGNRGTDTQYFGPGTRLTVL.

The J gene is TRBJ2-3, the V gene TRBV24-1; D ambiguous. CDR3 length equals 16 residues. The germline V and J ends were trimmed by 7 bases and 0 bases, with 16 bases remaining between them. The V gene's germline CDR1 is KGHDR and CDR2 SFDVKD. CDR3 coding DNA: TGTGCCACCAGCAGCCCAAGCGCAGGCAGCACAGATACGCAGTATTTT. Its protein product is CATSSPSAGSTDTQYF.

The V call is TRBV7-9, the J call TRBJ1-3, with D maybe TRBD1 (5 bases). Germline assignment: CDR1 SEHNR and CDR2 FQNEAQ (reference sequence). This CDR3 comprises 15 residues. V lost 5 bases to trimming and J lost 2 bases, with 13 bases between them. This CDR3 reads CASSDGQGAGNTIYF. CDR3 bases: TGTGCCAGCAGCGACGGCCAGGGAGCTGGAAACACCATATATTTT.

The V gene is TRBV4-3, the J gene TRBJ2-2; 9 positions agree with TRBD2. The CDR3 spans 17 residues. Germline-derived CDR1 and CDR2 are LGHNA and YSLEER. V trimming: 1 base; J trimming: 0 bases; junction bases outside the gene matches: 3. This chain's CDR3 is CASSQAQRGANTGELFF. Here the CDR3 DNA reads TGCGCCAGCAGCCAAGCTCAGCGGGGGGCGAACACCGGGGAGCTGTTTTTT.

V and J are TRBV5-1 and TRBJ1-4; 7 nucleotides align to TRBD1. Germline V CDR1 and CDR2: SGHRS, YFSETQ. The CDR3 runs to 16 residues. Trimming cost V 5 bases and J 0 bases; bases outside gene matches: 7. This chain's CDR3 is CASRTNRGATNEKLFF. The CDR3 coding sequence is TGCGCCAGCAGAACTAACAGGGGTGCAACTAATGAAAAACTGTTTTTT.

V gene TRBV2 combines with J gene TRBJ1-1; TRBD1 aligns across 8 bases. Trimming cost V 5 bases and J 8 bases; bases outside gene matches: 7. CDR1 is SNHLY and CDR2 is FYNNEI in the germline V gene. This CDR3 contains 13 residues. CDR3 amino acids: CASSYRTGLEAFF. CDR3 in DNA: TGTGCCAGCAGTTACAGGACAGGGCTGGAAGCTTTCTTT.

V and J are TRBV2 and TRBJ1-2; no reliable D call. This CDR3 spans 15 amino acids. Germline loops: CDR1 SNHLY, CDR2 FYNNEI. V dropped 1 base and J dropped 4 bases, with 13 bases sitting between them. The CDR3 is CASSEGPIITYGYTF. CDR3 nucleotides: TGTGCCAGCAGTGAAGGGCCGATTATCACCTATGGCTACACCTTC.

This chain's CDR3 is CASSVQGSYNSPLHF. The CDR3 nucleotides are TGTGCCAGTAGTGTGCAGGGTTCCTATAATTCACCCCTCCACTTT. The gene calls are TRBV19 and TRBJ1-6; D possibly corresponds to TRBD1 (5 bases). Trimming stripped 5 bases from V and 1 base from J, with 9 bases between. This CDR3 contains 15 residues. Germline loops: CDR1 LNHDA, CDR2 SQIVND (reference sequence).

The rearrangement links TRBV7-6 to TRBJ2-1, with 9 bases matching TRBD2. This CDR3 is built from 15 residues. V shed 5 bases and J 8 bases; nucleotides not matched to a gene: 10. The V gene's germline CDR1 is SGHVS and CDR2 FNYEAQ. CDR3 amino acids: CASSLSGGRGDEQFF. CDR3 DNA sequence: TGTGCCAGCAGCCTCAGCGGGGGGCGGGGAGATGAGCAGTTCTTC. The variable domain in full, with the rest retrieved from reference TRBV7-6 and TRBJ2-1, is GAGVSQSPRYKVTKRGQDVALRCDPISGHVSLYWYRQALGQGPEFLTYFNYEAQQDKSGLPNDRFSAERPEGSISTLTIQRTEQRDSAMYRCASSLSGGRGDEQFFGPGTRLTVL.

J is TRBJ1-4 and V is TRBV24-1, with D unresolved. CDR3 size: 12 residues. V lost 4 bases and J 5 bases, leaving 4 bases between the germline ends. Germline CDR1 KGHDR, CDR2 SFDVKD. The CDR3 nucleotides read TGTGCCACCAGTGACCCCAATGAAAAACTGTTTTTT. This encodes CATSDPNEKLFF.

The rearrangement uses TRBV4-1 and TRBJ2-7, with TRBD1 identical over 7 bases. Per germline, CDR1 MGHRA and CDR2 YSYEKL. This CDR3 is built from 17 residues. V shed 1 base, J shed 5 bases, and the junction held 14 bases outside the gene matches. The CDR3 nucleotides read TGCGCCAGCAGCCAAGCATTTATCGACAGGGTGGCCAACGAGCAGTACTTC. Translated, it gives CASSQAFIDRVANEQYF.

V and J are TRBV10-3 and TRBJ1-3; D unclear. Germline lookup yields CDR1 ENHRY and CDR2 SYGVKD. This CDR3 has 14 amino acids. V was cut by 6 bases and J by 0 bases, with 9 bases left in between. The CDR3 DNA reads TGTGCCATCAGACTGACGGGCTCTGGAAACACCATATATTTT. Translation: CAIRLTGSGNTIYF.

This chain links TRBV5-6 with TRBJ1-5; D call uncertain. Germline lookup yields CDR1 SGHDT and CDR2 YYEEEE. The CDR3 sequence is 16 residues long. V was cut by 1 base and J by 7 bases, with 18 bases left in between. The CDR3 region is CASSLFVGRFDQPQHF. For the CDR3, the DNA is TGTGCCAGCAGCTTGTTCGTAGGGCGGTTCGACCAGCCCCAGCATTTT.

This clone was recorded only once. The chain couples TRBV30 to TRBJ1-5; TRBD1 agrees at 11 bases. This CDR3 has 14 residues. The ends lost 3 bases at V and 7 bases at J; junction bases unmatched: 5. Germline V gene sequence: CDR1 GTSNPN, CDR2 SVGIG (reference sequence). CDR3 region: CAWSRDRGDQPQHF. CDR3 DNA sequence: TGTGCCTGGAGCCGGGACAGGGGGGACCAGCCCCAGCATTTT.

This sequence joins TRBV9 and TRBJ2-7; D is possibly TRBD2 (5 bases). The CDR3 runs 14 residues. CDR1 SGDLS and CDR2 YYNGEE come from the germline V gene. Trimming cost V 1 base and J 2 bases, with 10 bases left between them. The CDR3 reads CASSVSAGTYEQYF. CDR3 nucleotides: TGTGCCAGCAGCGTATCGGCCGGGACCTACGAGCAGTACTTC.

V and J are TRBV5-5 and TRBJ2-7; D is unresolved. V was pared by 4 bases and J by 4 bases, with 18 bases between. Germline values: CDR1 SGHKS, CDR2 YYEKEE (reference sequence). The CDR3 is made up of 15 amino acids. The CDR3 DNA reads as TGTGCCAGCAGCCCGATTGACCCCGCTGGGTACGAGCAGTACTTC. The encoded protein is CASSPIDPAGYEQYF.

This sequence joins TRBV9 and TRBJ1-4; 7 nucleotides line up with TRBD1. Germline CDR1 reads SGDLS; CDR2 reads YYNGEE. The V gene end was trimmed by 2 bases and the J gene end by 8 bases; junction bases not matched to a gene: 9. The length of the CDR3 is 15 residues. Here the CDR3 DNA reads TGTGCCAGCAGCGTTGTAGGGCAGGGGGGCGAAAAACTGTTTTTT. Translation gives CASSVVGQGGEKLFF. The variable domain in full, with the rest retrieved from reference TRBV9 and TRBJ1-4, is DSGVTQTPKHLITATGQRVTLRCSPRSGDLSVYWYQQSLDQGLQFLIQYYNGEERAKGNILERFSAQQFPDLHSELNLSSLELGDSALYFCASSVVGQGGEKLFFGSGTQLSVL.